The present entry profiles one T cell receptor (beta chain) with its context. This entry comes from a study of blood T cell repertoires in COVID-19. Study-level background: The samples span acute and convalescent COVID-19 from the United States, Italy and Spain. From T cells, B-cell-depleted T cells, or PBMCs came the material, which was cDNA or gDNA.

The CDR3 consists of 15 residues. With 1 base removed from V and 4 bases from J, the gap between germline ends came to 10 bases. CDR1 is SEHNR and CDR2 is FQNEAQ in the germline V gene (reference sequence). In the authors' methods: How many nucleated cells were present was estimated from reference gene primer amplification. Profiled with immunoSEQ multiplex PCR; TCRdb holds only in-frame clones, not every one. V and J calls and clone size are those listed in that table; D and trimming were worked out from the DNA. The sample lists 150,000 to 200,000 clones; 88% were seen once. Source material: peripheral blood. The TCR comes from a man over 45 who had recovered from COVID-19. The rearrangement joins TRBV7-9 to TRBJ1-4; D not certain. This chain's CDR3 is CASSLVSRFNEKLFF. The CDR3 nucleotides are TGTGCCAGCAGCTTAGTTTCTCGGTTTAATGAAAAACTGTTTTTT.